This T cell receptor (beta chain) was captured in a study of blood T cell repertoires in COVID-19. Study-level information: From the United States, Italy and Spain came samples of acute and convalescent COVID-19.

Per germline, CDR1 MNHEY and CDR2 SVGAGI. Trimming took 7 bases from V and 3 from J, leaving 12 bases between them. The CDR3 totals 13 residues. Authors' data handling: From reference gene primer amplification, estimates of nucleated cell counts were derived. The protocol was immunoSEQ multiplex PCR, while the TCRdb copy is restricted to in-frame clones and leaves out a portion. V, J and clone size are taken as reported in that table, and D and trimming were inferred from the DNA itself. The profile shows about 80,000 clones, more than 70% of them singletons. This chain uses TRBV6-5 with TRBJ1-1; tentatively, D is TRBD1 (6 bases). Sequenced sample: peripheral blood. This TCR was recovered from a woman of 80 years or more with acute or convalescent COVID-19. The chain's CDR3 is CASTKQGYTEAFF. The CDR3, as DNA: TGTGCCAGCACCAAACAGGGTTACACTGAAGCTTTCTTT.